One and the same sample provided the 28 T cell receptor beta chains below, sequenced in a study of PD-1 blockade in classical Hodgkin lymphoma. Repertoires were generated with immunoSEQ multiplex PCR, while TCRdb's copy carries only in-frame clones and drops some. Altogether nearly 55,000 clones are present, 81% being singletons, with the ten largest covering less than 20%. Following autologous stem cell transplantation, relapse occurred in every patient, and exposure to brentuximab vedotin varied. The sample consisted of peripheral blood mononuclear cells (PBMCs), taken at baseline. All receptors come from a human donor with classical Hodgkin lymphoma.

With regard to this clone: The sample holds other DNA sequences that translate to the same CDR3. The V and J genes are TRBV13 and TRBJ2-7; D unclear. The CDR3 length is 14 residues. The V and J ends lost 2 bases and 3 bases respectively, with 11 bases between them. Looked up from germline, CDR1 is PRHDT and CDR2 is FYEKMQ (reference sequence). The CDR3 region has the DNA TGTGCCAGCAGCTTACGTGGGCTTGACTACGAGCAGTACTTC. It translates to CASSLRGLDYEQYF.

V and J are TRBV27 and TRBJ1-5; weak D call: TRBD1 (6 bases). V was cut by 6 bases and J by 3 bases, with 15 bases left in between. The CDR3 is 15 amino acids. Germline V gene sequence: CDR1 MNHEY, CDR2 SMNVEV (reference sequence). In DNA form, the CDR3 reads TGTGCCAGCAGGCCTTTGGGACACCTCAATCAGCCCCAGCATTTT. This codes for CASRPLGHLNQPQHF.

V usage is TRBV9 and J usage is TRBJ2-6; D is tentatively TRBD1 or TRBD2 (5 bases each). Deletions cut 5 bases from V and 2 bases from J, with 11 bases between. CDR3 length equals 15 residues. Germline CDR1 SGDLS, CDR2 YYNGEE. CDR3 region: CASSFGDPGANVLTF. The CDR3, as DNA: TGTGCCAGCAGTTTCGGGGACCCTGGGGCCAACGTCCTGACTTTC.

The genes are TRBV11-3 and TRBJ2-3; 8 bases line up with TRBD1. This CDR3 is 13 amino acids long. Germline V CDR1 and CDR2: SGHNT, YENEEA. J was trimmed by 4 bases and V by 5 bases; bases with no gene match: 2. The CDR3 region is CASSQDRADTQYF. Written as DNA, the CDR3 is TGTGCCAGCAGCCAGGACAGGGCAGATACGCAGTATTTT.

This clone was counted only a few times. The gene calls are TRBV11-2 and TRBJ2-7; TRBD1 matches at 7 bases. With V trimmed by 8 bases and J by 3 bases, 7 bases remained unmatched. This CDR3 has 13 amino acids. CDR1 and CDR2 (germline): SGHAT, FQNNGV. CDR3 amino acids: CASRAGGDYEQYF. As DNA, the CDR3 is TGTGCCAGCCGGGCAGGGGGTGACTACGAGCAGTACTTC.

The chain employs TRBV30 and TRBJ1-1; D gene uncertain. CDR1 is GTSNPN, CDR2 SVGIG, per germline (reference sequence). This CDR3 is built from 12 residues. V was cut by 6 bases and J by 1 base, with 9 bases left in between. DNA for the CDR3: TGTGCCTGTAGACCGACGAACACTGAAGCTTTCTTT. Its translation is CACRPTNTEAFF.

This clone was seen a handful of times. J is TRBJ1-5 and V is TRBV7-8; D is possibly TRBD1 (5 bases). The V gene lost 5 bases and the J gene lost 7 bases, with 12 bases spanning the gap. Germline-derived CDR1 and CDR2 are SGHVS and FQNEAQ. CDR3 length: 13 residues. This chain's CDR3 is CASSGDEAQPQHF. The CDR3 region has the DNA TGTGCCAGCAGCGGGGACGAGGCCCAGCCCCAGCATTTT.

This clone occurred once. This chain links TRBV18 with TRBJ2-1, with 9 bases lining up with TRBD2. V lost 3 bases and J lost 0; bases outside the gene matches: 3. The germline V gene encodes CDR1 KGHSH and CDR2 LQKENI. The CDR3 totals 16 residues. CDR3 in amino acids: CASSPPSGTSYNEQFF. DNA of the CDR3: TGTGCCAGCTCACCTCCTAGCGGGACCTCCTACAATGAGCAGTTCTTC.

The chain combines TRBV19 with TRBJ2-3; the match to TRBD2 covers 13 bases. The germline V gene has CDR1 LNHDA and CDR2 SQIVND (reference sequence). The trim removed 5 bases at V and 4 bases at J, leaving 6 bases unmatched. CDR3 length: 16 amino acids. The CDR3 reads CASSLQTSGRPDTQYF. CDR3 coding DNA: TGTGCCAGTAGTTTACAGACTAGCGGGAGGCCAGATACGCAGTATTTT.

The rearrangement links TRBV6-5 to TRBJ1-1; D is ambiguous. The germline gives CDR1 MNHEY, CDR2 SVGAGI. The V end lost 2 bases, the J end lost 0 bases, and 10 bases lay between the germline ends. This CDR3 is 15 amino acids long. The CDR3 is CASSYQPVVNTEAFF. CDR3 DNA sequence: TGTGCCAGCAGTTACCAACCCGTGGTGAACACTGAAGCTTTCTTT.

The chain employs TRBV7-9 and TRBJ2-2, with D unresolved. Germline V gene lookup returns CDR1 SEHNR and CDR2 FQNEAQ (reference sequence). The CDR3 sequence is 14 residues long. With 5 bases removed from V and 7 bases from J, the gap between germline ends came to 14 bases. DNA for the CDR3: TGTGCCAGCAGCACGGTTCGAGTGGGCGGGGAGCTGTTTTTT. Amino acids: CASSTVRVGGELFF.

The chain combines TRBV9 with TRBJ1-3; D is undetermined. From germline, CDR1 is SGDLS and CDR2 YYNGEE. V lost 3 bases to trimming and J lost 8 bases, with 12 bases between them. The CDR3 has 13 amino acids. The CDR3 DNA is TGTGCCAGCAGCGAAAGGCCCCGGGACACCATATATTTT. Amino acid sequence: CASSERPRDTIYF.

The CDR3 region is CASSFYRDNSPLHF. CDR3 coding DNA: TGCGCCAGCAGCTTTTACAGGGATAATTCACCCCTCCACTTT. The V gene is TRBV5-1, the J gene TRBJ1-6; TRBD1 is a possible D gene (6 bases). The germline V gene encodes CDR1 SGHRS and CDR2 YFSETQ. V gave up 2 bases and J gave up 5 bases, with 8 bases separating them. CDR3 length: 14 residues.

The V call is TRBV11-2, the J call TRBJ1-2; D remains unclear. Trimming removed 4 bases at V and 4 bases at J, with 19 bases between. CDR3 length: 16 amino acids. CDR1 and CDR2 from the germline V gene are SGHAT and FQNNGV. The CDR3 DNA is TGTGCCAGCAGCTCCCCTAGTTCGGAAGTTATCTATGGCTACACCTTC. Amino acid sequence: CASSSPSSEVIYGYTF.

The chain employs TRBV14 and TRBJ1-2, with unresolved D. Trimming pared 1 base from V and 3 bases from J, leaving 6 bases between. The CDR3 contains 13 residues. The germline V gene has CDR1 SGHDN and CDR2 FVKESK. CDR3 in amino acids: CASSQVHYYGYTF. For the CDR3, the DNA is TGTGCCAGCAGCCAAGTCCACTACTATGGCTACACCTTC.

This chain uses TRBV27 with TRBJ1-2, with 8 bases fitting TRBD1. Trimming took 6 bases from V and 4 from J; bases not matched to a gene: 10. In germline, CDR1 is MNHEY, CDR2 SMNVEV (reference sequence). This CDR3 is 15 amino acids long. CDR3 amino acids: CASSIAGGVIYGYTF. CDR3 in DNA: TGTGCCAGCAGCATAGCAGGGGGCGTTATCTATGGCTACACCTTC.

This chain uses TRBV10-2 with TRBJ2-2; possibly TRBD2 for D (7 bases). Germline V gene sequence: CDR1 WSHSY, CDR2 SAAADI. The CDR3 is made up of 16 amino acids. The V end was cut by 7 bases, the J end by 5 bases, with 20 bases between. CDR3 protein: CASKNAGARRTGELFF. The DNA for the CDR3 is TGCGCCAGCAAGAATGCGGGGGCGCGAAGGACCGGGGAGCTGTTTTTT.

The V gene is TRBV5-6, the J gene TRBJ2-7; 12 bases align to TRBD2. Germline V gives CDR1 SGHDT, CDR2 YYEEEE. The CDR3 spans 15 residues. Trimming took 4 bases from V and 4 from J; bases not matched to a gene: 6. CDR3 nucleotides: TGTGCCAGCAGCACGATGACTAGCGGGGGTTACGAGCAGTACTTC. Translation: CASSTMTSGGYEQYF.

The chain has TRBV7-9 and TRBJ2-1, with D tentatively TRBD1 (6 bases). The germline gives CDR1 SEHNR, CDR2 FQNEAQ (reference sequence). The germline V and J ends were trimmed by 4 bases and 3 bases, with 10 bases remaining between them. The CDR3 runs 14 residues. CDR3 sequence: CASSSRGGYNEQFF. The CDR3 nucleotides are TGTGCCAGCAGCTCCAGGGGCGGCTACAATGAGCAGTTCTTC.

Note on this clone: The sample contains more than one DNA sequence encoding this CDR3. The chain couples TRBV7-9 to TRBJ1-1; perhaps TRBD1 as D (6 bases). V gave up 6 bases and J gave up 3 bases, with 17 bases separating them. The CDR3 is made up of 15 amino acids. Germline V CDR1 and CDR2: SEHNR, FQNEAQ (reference sequence). The CDR3 sequence is CASSPPWTVYTEAFF. The CDR3 coding sequence is TGTGCCAGCAGTCCACCGTGGACAGTCTACACTGAAGCTTTCTTT.

The count of this clone is one. The chain links TRBV6-4 to TRBJ2-1; maybe TRBD1 (6 bases). The V gene lost 3 bases and the J gene lost 0 bases, with 6 bases spanning the gap. CDR3 size: 14 residues. CDR1 and CDR2 from the germline V gene are MRHNA and SNTAGT. The CDR3 region has the DNA TGTGCCAGCAGTGAGGACAGCTCCTACAATGAGCAGTTCTTC. Its protein is CASSEDSSYNEQFF.

This chain joins TRBV4-3 and TRBJ2-1, with D tentatively TRBD1 or TRBD2 (7 bases each). Germline loops: CDR1 LGHNA, CDR2 YSLEER. CDR3 length: 16 amino acids. V lost 4 bases, J lost 7 bases, and 20 bases lay in between. The DNA of the CDR3 is TGCGCCAGCAGCCCAAGAGTCTTTCAGGGGGGGAATGAGCAGTTCTTC. It is translated as CASSPRVFQGGNEQFF.

The chain couples TRBV5-4 to TRBJ2-5; D gene ambiguous. The CDR3 sequence is 12 residues long. V was clipped by 9 bases and J by 0 bases, with 9 bases between them. Per the germline V gene, CDR1 is SGHNT and CDR2 is YYREEE (reference sequence). The CDR3 bases are TGTGCCACCCGTCGGAACCAAGAGACCCAGTACTTC. This sequence encodes CATRRNQETQYF.

This sequence joins TRBV27 and TRBJ2-7, with TRBD2 matching 13 bases. The V gene end was trimmed by 6 bases and the J gene end by 4 bases; junction bases not matched to a gene: 9. Germline V gene lookup returns CDR1 MNHEY and CDR2 SMNVEV (reference sequence). The CDR3 extends over 16 amino acids. CDR3 region: CASSRAGTSGEYEQYV. The CDR3 DNA reads as TGTGCCAGCAGCCGAGCCGGGACTAGCGGGGAATACGAGCAGTACGTC.

The chain is built from TRBV7-2 and TRBJ2-1; possibly TRBD2 for D (6 bases). This CDR3 region has 15 residues. Germline V gives CDR1 SGHTA, CDR2 FQGNSA. V was clipped by 5 bases and J by 5 bases, with 16 bases between them. CDR3 in DNA: TGTGCCAGCAGCCCCCTTCCGGGAGTGCACAATGAGCAGTTCTTC. Its protein is CASSPLPGVHNEQFF.

This sequence joins TRBV7-9 and TRBJ2-7; 12 nucleotides match TRBD2. Per the germline V gene, CDR1 is SEHNR and CDR2 is FQNEAQ (reference sequence). The J segment lost 3 bases and the V segment lost 5 bases, leaving 14 bases of the junction unmatched. The CDR3 length is 18 residues. The CDR3 bases are TGTGCCAGCAGCACCTCTAGCGGGAGGGCCGGGTGGAACTACGAGCAGTACTTC. Translated, it gives CASSTSSGRAGWNYEQYF.

The table lists this clone with a few counts. The V and J genes are TRBV7-6 and TRBJ2-1; D not resolved. From germline, CDR1 is SGHVS and CDR2 FNYEAQ. This CDR3 spans 16 amino acids. Trimming left V 5 bases short and J 0 bases short, with 14 bases between. In nucleotides, the CDR3 is TGTGCCAGCAGCCCCACGGATCTTAGCTCCTACAATGAGCAGTTCTTC. It yields the protein CASSPTDLSSYNEQFF.

The J gene is TRBJ1-1, the V gene TRBV19; no definite D call. The CDR3 has 14 amino acids. Germline CDR1 reads LNHDA; CDR2 reads SQIVND (reference sequence). V was pared by 6 bases and J by 1 base, with 12 bases between. CDR3 DNA sequence: TGTGCCAGTAGCCCCGGACGGAGGAACACTGAAGCTTTCTTT. Amino acids: CASSPGRRNTEAFF.